The 8 T cell receptor beta chains below come from one sample, sequenced in a study of graft-versus-host responses after intestinal transplantation. Assay used: immunoSEQ multiplex PCR; TCRdb lists only in-frame clones, some missing. Counted here are tens of thousands of clones, around 90% occurring once; the ten biggest clones make up approximately 1.6%. Sequencing was performed on PBMCs, taken 26 days after transplant. Every receptor here comes from a human patient who received an intestinal transplant, so some T cells may come from the graft donor.

The chain uses TRBV19 and TRBJ2-3; a possible D gene is TRBD2 (5 bases). This CDR3 region has 12 residues. The V end was cut by 5 bases, the J end by 4 bases, with 7 bases between. Germline CDR1 reads LNHDA; CDR2 reads SQIVND (reference sequence). The CDR3 spells CASSARADTQYF. The CDR3 DNA is TGTGCCAGTAGTGCGAGGGCAGATACGCAGTATTTT.

The chain couples TRBV5-4 to TRBJ2-7; D is ambiguous. The CDR3 contains 16 residues. The V end was cut by 2 bases, the J end by 2 bases, with 17 bases between. Germline values: CDR1 SGHNT, CDR2 YYREEE (reference sequence). As DNA, the CDR3 is TGTGCCAGCAGCTTTCACCATTTAGGAGATCCCTACGAGCAGTACTTC. Its translation is CASSFHHLGDPYEQYF.

The rearrangement joins TRBV7-6 to TRBJ2-3; D gene unclear. Germline V gene lookup returns CDR1 SGHVS and CDR2 FNYEAQ. The CDR3 length is 12 residues. Trimming took off 2 bases at V and 6 bases at J, with 6 bases between the two ends. The CDR3: CASSLSVDTQYF. Here the CDR3 DNA reads TGTGCCAGCAGCTTATCGGTGGATACGCAGTATTTT.

V usage is TRBV2 and J usage is TRBJ1-5, with TRBD1 as a possible D gene (6 bases). The V end was cut by 3 bases, the J end by 0 bases, with 18 bases between. Germline assignment: CDR1 SNHLY and CDR2 FYNNEI. The CDR3 loop spans 18 amino acids. The CDR3 reads CASSDLGQKLNSNQPQHF. In DNA, the CDR3 is TGTGCCAGCAGTGACCTAGGACAGAAACTCAATAGCAATCAGCCCCAGCATTTT.

The chain uses TRBV27 and TRBJ2-2, with D perhaps TRBD1 (6 bases). Germline V lookup: CDR1 MNHEY, CDR2 SMNVEV (reference sequence). The CDR3 is 15 amino acids. Trimming pared 7 bases from V and 3 bases from J, leaving 15 bases between. The CDR3 nucleotides are TGTGCCAGCACACAGGGAAGGGGATACACCGGGGAGCTGTTTTTT. It translates to CASTQGRGYTGELFF.

This chain connects TRBV9 to TRBJ2-7, with a possible D match to TRBD2 (6 bases). Deletions cut 1 base from V and 5 bases from J, with 16 bases between. Germline V gene data show CDR1 as SGDLS and CDR2 as YYNGEE. CDR3 size: 15 residues. The CDR3 region has the DNA TGTGCCAGCAGCGTATCGGGCGGGACTTCGGACGAGCAGTACTTC. Amino acids: CASSVSGGTSDEQYF. Variable domain in full (rest from reference TRBV9 and TRBJ2-7): DSGVTQTPKHLITATGQRVTLRCSPRSGDLSVYWYQQSLDQGLQFLIQYYNGEERAKGNILERFSAQQFPDLHSELNLSSLELGDSALYFCASSVSGGTSDEQYFGPGTRLTVT.

The chain carries TRBV7-9 and TRBJ2-5; the match to TRBD2 covers 8 bases. The CDR3 totals 14 residues. V trimming: 6 bases; J trimming: 5 bases; junction bases outside the gene matches: 8. In germline, CDR1 is SEHNR, CDR2 FQNEAQ (reference sequence). CDR3 DNA sequence: TGTGCCAGCAGTCGCAGCGGGGGCGGGGAGACCCAGTACTTC. Protein: CASSRSGGGETQYF. The whole variable domain, filled in from reference TRBV7-9 and TRBJ2-5, reads DTGVSQNPRHKITKRGQNVTFRCDPISEHNRLYWYRQTLGQGPEFLTYFQNEAQLEKSRLLSDRFSAERPKGSFSTLEIQRTEQGDSAMYLCASSRSGGGETQYFGPGTRLLVL.

The chain links TRBV30 to TRBJ2-5; 10 nucleotides match TRBD2. V was clipped by 5 bases and J by 3 bases; unmatched bases: 9. CDR3 length equals 15 residues. From germline, CDR1 is GTSNPN and CDR2 SVGIG (reference sequence). The CDR3, as DNA: TGTGCCTGGGCTACTAGCGGGGTCTACAAAGAGACCCAGTACTTC. This gives the protein CAWATSGVYKETQYF.